This T cell receptor beta chain was captured in a study of blood T cell repertoires in COVID-19. On the study more broadly: Whether acute or convalescent, the COVID-19 samples came from the United States, Italy and Spain. PBMCs, B-cell-depleted T cells, or T cells provided the cDNA or gDNA that made up the material.

Clones were read by immunoSEQ multiplex PCR, and TCRdb kept only the in-frame ones, dropping some. The repertoire consists of approximately 60,000 clones, with 78% occurring once and the leading ten covering approximately 15%. The CDR3 length is 11 residues. Germline V lookup: CDR1 MDHEN, CDR2 SYDVKM. The V and J ends lost 5 bases and 8 bases respectively, with 9 bases between them. Those enrolled in Seattle joined during active infection and were followed longitudinally afterward. Input material: peripheral blood. This chain links TRBV28 with TRBJ1-2; TRBD1 is a possible D gene (5 bases). The source of this sequence is a man in his sixties with COVID-19, enrolled during active disease. The CDR3 here is CASSGQGGYTF. The CDR3 DNA reads as TGTGCCAGCAGTGGGCAGGGCGGCTACACCTTC.